This T cell receptor (beta chain) was sequenced for a study of blood T cell repertoires in COVID-19. Study as a whole: The cDNA or gDNA used as material had been derived from T cells, B-cell-depleted T cells, or PBMCs.

Original processing methods: Amplification of reference gene primers provided the estimated nucleated cell counts. Generated by immunoSEQ multiplex PCR, the TCRdb table keeps only in-frame clones and is missing some. V and J calls and clone size are copied from that table; D and trimming were computed from the DNA. The top ten hold approximately 10% of the sample, which has around 300,000 clones, 70% to 90% seen once. The germline gives CDR1 MNHEY, CDR2 SVGEGT. There are 15 residues in the CDR3. Trimming stripped 5 bases from V and 4 bases from J, with 14 bases between. The TCR sequence derives from a woman aged 70-85 years with acute or convalescent COVID-19. The chain is built from TRBV6-2 or TRBV6-3 and TRBJ2-2; a possible D gene is TRBD1 (6 bases). The sample was peripheral blood. This CDR3 reads CASSNGGAGTGELFF. CDR3 sequence (DNA): TGTGCCAGCAGTAATGGGGGCGCCGGCACCGGGGAGCTGTTTTTT.